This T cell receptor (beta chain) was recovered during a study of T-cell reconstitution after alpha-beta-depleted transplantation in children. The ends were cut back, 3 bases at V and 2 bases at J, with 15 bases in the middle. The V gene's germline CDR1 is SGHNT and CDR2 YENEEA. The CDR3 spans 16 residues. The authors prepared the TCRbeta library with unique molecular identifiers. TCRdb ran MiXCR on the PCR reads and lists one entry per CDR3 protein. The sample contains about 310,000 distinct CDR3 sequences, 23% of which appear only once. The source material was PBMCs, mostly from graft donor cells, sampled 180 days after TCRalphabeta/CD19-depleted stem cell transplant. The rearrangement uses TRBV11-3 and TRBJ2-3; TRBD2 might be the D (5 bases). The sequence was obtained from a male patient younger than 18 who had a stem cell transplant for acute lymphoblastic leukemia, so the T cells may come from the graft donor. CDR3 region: CASSFGSQRSTDTQYF. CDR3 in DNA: TGTGCCAGCAGCTTCGGAAGTCAGCGGTCCACAGATACGCAGTATTTT.